One sample yielded the 17 T cell receptor beta chains listed below, sequenced in a study of blood T cells in healthy people across ages (dated by TCRdb to about 2015). The receptor library was made with 5' RACE. The reads were generated on an Illumina HiSeq 2500. A second PCR of roughly 7 to 12 cycles was run with a J-beta primer mix and a sample-barcoded 5' primer. TCRdb reprocessed the public reads (quality trimming at Q25 with fastp, clone calling with MiXCR) and kept in-frame beta chains. Rows with one shared CDR3 protein collapse into an entry with the most common genes and DNA. This sample holds some 750,000 distinct CDR3 sequences; approximately 22% were observed only once. Less than 25% of the sample rests with the top ten. Input material: blood. These TCRs come from a man in his 70s in good health.

The CDR3 reads CASSQASRQETQYF. CDR3 bases: TGTGCCAGCAGCCAAGCTAGTAGACAAGAGACCCAGTACTTC. V gene TRBV3-1 combines with J gene TRBJ2-5; D ambiguous. This CDR3 spans 14 amino acids. V was clipped by 1 base and J by 2 bases, with 8 bases between them. Germline V gene lookup returns CDR1 LGHDT and CDR2 YNNKEL (reference sequence).

In its sample, this clonotype was seen a few times. The CDR3 DNA sequence: TGTGCCAGCAGCTTGGTCGGGACACCATACAATGAGCAGTTCTTC. The encoded protein is CASSLVGTPYNEQFF. J is TRBJ2-1 and V is TRBV11-3; TRBD1 might be the D (6 bases). Trimming pared 3 bases from V and 4 bases from J, leaving 13 bases between. In germline, CDR1 is SGHNT, CDR2 YENEEA. CDR3 length: 15 amino acids. Using reference TRBV11-3 and TRBJ2-1 for the parts outside the CDR3, the full variable domain is EAGVVQSPRYKIIEKKQPVAFWCNPISGHNTLYWYLQNLGQGPELLIRYENEEAVDDSQLPKDRFSAERLKGVDSTLKIQPAELGDSAVYLCASSLVGTPYNEQFFGPGTRLTVL.

This clonotype was counted at least ten times. The chain uses TRBV7-6 and TRBJ1-4; 8 bases line up with TRBD1. CDR1 SGHVS and CDR2 FNYEAQ come from the germline V gene. The CDR3 has 15 residues. The V and J ends lost 0 bases and 7 bases, in that order; junction bases with no gene match: 4. The CDR3 nucleotides read TGTGCCAGCAGCTTAGCCGGGACAGGAGGTGAAAAACTGTTTTTT. Its translation: CASSLAGTGGEKLFF.

This chain joins TRBV5-1 and TRBJ1-2, with D possibly being TRBD1 (5 bases). The CDR3 spans 15 residues. V lost 1 base, J lost 2 bases, and 12 bases lay in between. The germline V gene has CDR1 SGHRS and CDR2 YFSETQ. CDR3: CASSLQGNTNYGYTF. In DNA form, the CDR3 reads TGCGCCAGCAGCTTGCAGGGTAATACGAACTATGGCTACACCTTC.

There are a few counts of this clonotype. The rearrangement joins TRBV4-2 to TRBJ2-2; 8 positions match TRBD2. CDR1 is LGHNA, CDR2 YNFKEQ, per germline. The CDR3 has 19 amino acids. V lost 4 bases and J lost 5; bases outside the gene matches: 18. The CDR3 sequence is CASSLQGTGGRVRTGELFF. DNA for the CDR3: TGTGCCAGCAGCCTCCAAGGAACGGGAGGGCGCGTGAGAACCGGGGAGCTGTTTTTT.

V is TRBV12-3 or TRBV12-4 and J is TRBJ1-3, with unresolved D. This CDR3 region has 15 residues. V lost 2 bases to trimming and J lost 0 bases, with 8 bases between them. Here the CDR3 DNA reads TGTGCCAGCAGTTTATCTCCGATCTCTGGAAACACCATATATTTT. This encodes CASSLSPISGNTIYF.

This clonotype has a single count. This chain uses TRBV20-1 with TRBJ2-2, with 8 bases lining up with TRBD2. There are 15 residues in the CDR3. With 2 bases clipped from V and 4 bases from J, the junction kept 6 bases outside the gene matches. Germline V lookup: CDR1 DFQATT, CDR2 SNEGSKA (reference sequence). The CDR3: CSARLSGRVTGELFF. The CDR3 coding sequence is TGCAGTGCTAGATTGAGCGGGAGAGTCACCGGGGAGCTGTTTTTT.

Remarks on this clonotype: The junction and the germline gene differ at one end; a read error may be behind it. The chain carries TRBV5-1 and TRBJ1-2; D is unresolved. This CDR3 has 13 residues. The V gene's germline CDR1 is SGHRS and CDR2 YFSETQ. Written as DNA, the CDR3 is TGCGCCAGCGGCTTGGCCGCCTCCTATGGCTACACCTTC. Translating it yields CASGLAASYGYTF.

The V call is TRBV12-3 or TRBV12-4, the J call TRBJ1-4; 9 nucleotides match TRBD1. The CDR3 covers 18 residues. With V trimmed by 5 bases and J by 4 bases, 14 bases remained unmatched. The CDR3 sequence: CASSPGTGFTKFNEKLFF. The DNA for the CDR3 is TGTGCCAGCAGTCCCGGGACAGGGTTTACCAAGTTTAATGAAAAACTGTTTTTT.

The J gene is TRBJ2-7, the V gene TRBV7-2; D is undetermined. Trimming removed 4 bases from V and 1 base from J, with 11 bases in between. Germline V gene sequence: CDR1 SGHTA, CDR2 FQGNSA. The CDR3 is 14 amino acids. The CDR3 nucleotides are TGTGCCAGCAGCTCGCGGTCCTCTTCCTACGAGCAGTACTTC. It yields the protein CASSSRSSSYEQYF.

The V and J genes are TRBV24-1 and TRBJ2-6; a weak D match, TRBD2 (5 bases). Trimming removed 6 bases from V and 2 bases from J, with 19 bases in between. CDR1 is KGHDR and CDR2 is SFDVKD in the germline V gene. The CDR3 is 18 amino acids. The CDR3 DNA is TGTGCCACCAGTAAGGGAGCCGAGGGCTTCACTGGGGCCAACGTCCTGACTTTC. It translates to CATSKGAEGFTGANVLTF.

The V call is TRBV10-3, the J call TRBJ1-5, with D possibly matching TRBD1 (5 bases). The CDR3 length is 14 residues. V was shortened by 6 bases and J by 3 bases, with 12 bases between the two germline ends. The germline gives CDR1 ENHRY, CDR2 SYGVKD. The CDR3 sequence is CAISEDSLNQPQHF. The CDR3 region has the DNA TGTGCCATCAGCGAAGACAGTCTCAATCAGCCCCAGCATTTT.

The chain uses TRBV7-3 and TRBJ2-5, with no clear D. The J call could be wrong; TRBJ2-7 is a better fit for the DNA end. Germline V gives CDR1 SGHTA, CDR2 FQGTGA. The CDR3 is made up of 15 amino acids. CDR3 sequence: CASSLSAGSNYEQYF. The CDR3 bases are TGTGCCAGCAGCTTGTCCGCCGGGTCCAACTACGAGCAGTACTTC.

The chain uses TRBV6-2 or TRBV6-3 and TRBJ2-1; 10 positions agree with TRBD2. V was clipped by 7 bases and J by 11 bases; unmatched bases: 11. Germline loops: CDR1 MNHEY, CDR2 SVGEGT. The CDR3 is 14 amino acids. The CDR3 DNA reads as TGTGCCAGCAAAACGGGACTAGCGATCTATCAGCAGTTCTTC. This encodes CASKTGLAIYQQFF.

This chain connects TRBV19 to TRBJ2-7, with no clear D. This CDR3 has 14 residues. Germline-derived CDR1 and CDR2 are LNHDA and SQIVND (reference sequence). Trimming left V 1 base short and J 0 bases short, with 7 bases between. CDR3 in amino acids: CASSIGPVSYEQYF. The CDR3 DNA is TGTGCCAGTAGTATAGGGCCAGTCTCCTACGAGCAGTACTTC.

This clonotype was recorded a few times. The chain has TRBV28 and TRBJ2-3; D not certain. Germline CDR1 MDHEN, CDR2 SYDVKM. V lost 3 bases, J lost 0 bases, and 10 bases lay in between. The CDR3 has 15 residues. The CDR3 DNA reads TGTGCCAGCAGTTTCCCCAGCGTGAGCACAGATACGCAGTATTTT. Its protein product is CASSFPSVSTDTQYF.

The V and J genes are TRBV29-1 and TRBJ2-5; D gene ambiguous. V was shortened by 0 bases and J by 0 bases, with 8 bases between the two germline ends. The CDR3 is made up of 14 amino acids. CDR1 and CDR2 (germline): SQVTM, ANQGSEA. This CDR3 reads CSVEDRTYQETQYF. CDR3 sequence (DNA): TGCAGCGTTGAAGACAGAACTTACCAAGAGACCCAGTACTTC.